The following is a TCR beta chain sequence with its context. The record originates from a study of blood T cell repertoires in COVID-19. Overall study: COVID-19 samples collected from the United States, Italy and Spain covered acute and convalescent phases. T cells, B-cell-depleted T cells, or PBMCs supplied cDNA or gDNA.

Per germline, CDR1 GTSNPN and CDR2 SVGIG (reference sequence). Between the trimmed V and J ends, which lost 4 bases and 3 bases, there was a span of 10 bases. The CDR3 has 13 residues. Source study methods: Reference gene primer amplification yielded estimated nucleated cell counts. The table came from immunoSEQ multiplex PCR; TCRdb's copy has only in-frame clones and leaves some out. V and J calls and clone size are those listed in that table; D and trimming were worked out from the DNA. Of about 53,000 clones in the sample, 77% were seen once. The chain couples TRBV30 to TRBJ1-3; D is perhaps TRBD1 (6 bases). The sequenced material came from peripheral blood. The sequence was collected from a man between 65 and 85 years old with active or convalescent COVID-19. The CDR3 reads CAWTRTVGNTIYF. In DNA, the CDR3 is TGTGCCTGGACCAGGACAGTTGGAAACACCATATATTTT.